This T cell receptor beta chain was sequenced in a study of PD-L1 blockade in urothelial cancer. About the study: Peripheral blood specimens exhibited a median yield of roughly 140,000 T cells.

This CDR3 contains 16 residues. The V and J ends lost 3 bases and 7 bases respectively, with 18 bases between them. Germline CDR1 and CDR2: SEHNR and FQNEAQ (reference sequence). The authors spiked synthetic TCR analog templates into each PCR. Generated by immunoSEQ multiplex PCR, the TCRdb table keeps only in-frame clones and is missing some. The data show around 71,000 clones, approximately 86% seen once. Time point given: pretreatment peripheral blood. Each patient supplied 1 to 8 pretreatment and on-treatment samples. This TCR was recovered from a man aged 35 to 55 with urothelial cancer. The chain combines TRBV7-9 with TRBJ1-4; D is ambiguous. The sequenced sample was PBMCs, obtained around atezolizumab (anti-PD-L1) treatment. The CDR3 DNA is TGTGCCAGCAGCTTTGGTCCCGAGGGTCCAGGTGAAAAACTGTTTTTT. This translates into CASSFGPEGPGEKLFF.